The 15 T cell receptor beta chains reported below all come from one sample, sequenced in a study of cytomegalovirus exposure and HLA in healthy donors (dated by TCRdb to between 2016 and 2019). The library was obtained by the immunoSEQ multiplex PCR assay. For the multiplex PCR, a mixture combining 60 forward primers for TCR Vbeta segments and 13 reverse primers for TCR Jbeta segments was used. Held by TCRdb, this immuneACCESS table contains in-frame sequences only and omits some clones. Under half of the omission traces to an unresolved V gene where checked; the cause of the rest is unknown. The sample data list tens of thousands of clones, and approximately 75% of these were observed just once. The ten largest clones represent about 12% of the sample. Sequencing was carried out using PBMCs. Receptors were obtained from a middle-aged woman in good health and CMV-seropositive.

The chain uses TRBV2 and TRBJ2-7, with 9 nucleotides matching TRBD1. The junction had 6 bases not matched to a gene; V was cut back by 6 bases and J by 3 bases. The CDR3 sequence is 14 residues long. Per germline, CDR1 SNHLY and CDR2 FYNNEI. The CDR3 DNA sequence: TGTGCCAGCAGGGACCCGGGACAGGGCTACGAGCAGTACTTC. Protein: CASRDPGQGYEQYF. The whole variable domain, remainder taken from reference TRBV2 and TRBJ2-7, is EPEVTQTPSHQVTQMGQEVILRCVPISNHLYFYWYRQILGQKVEFLVSFYNNEISEKSEIFDDQFSVERPDGSNFTLKIRSTKLEDSAMYFCASRDPGQGYEQYFGPGTRLTVT.

V gene TRBV27 combines with J gene TRBJ2-1, with D uncertain. The V end lost 5 bases, the J end lost 8 bases, and 16 bases lay between the germline ends. The CDR3 extends over 14 amino acids. Germline-derived CDR1 and CDR2 are MNHEY and SMNVEV (reference sequence). CDR3 sequence reads: CASSPQLGSDEQFF. CDR3 coding DNA: TGTGCCAGCAGTCCGCAACTTGGAAGCGATGAGCAGTTCTTC.

This clone has more than one count but fewer than ten. The chain links TRBV6-5 to TRBJ1-4; D uncertain. From germline, CDR1 is MNHEY and CDR2 SVGAGI. The CDR3 has 13 residues. V lost 5 bases to trimming and J lost 3 bases, with 7 bases between them. The CDR3 region has the DNA TGTGCCAGCAGTATTCTTGCTAATGAAAAACTGTTTTTT. It is translated as CASSILANEKLFF.

This clone has a handful of counts. This chain uses TRBV29-1 with TRBJ2-7; 8 positions match TRBD2. CDR3 size: 17 residues. V shed 6 bases and J 3 bases; nucleotides not matched to a gene: 19. Germline V gene sequence: CDR1 SQVTM, CDR2 ANQGSEA. The CDR3 region has the DNA TGCAGCGTGAGCAACTTTGGGGCGGGGGGCTCCAACTACGAGCAGTACTTC. Translated: CSVSNFGAGGSNYEQYF.

This clone showed up just a few times. For the CDR3, the DNA is TGTGCCAGCAGTGAAGCGCTTGGGACAGGGGGCCGGGGCTACACCTTC. Translation gives CASSEALGTGGRGYTF. The chain has TRBV2 and TRBJ1-2, with 12 bases aligning to TRBD1. The CDR3 extends over 16 amino acids. Germline CDR1 and CDR2: SNHLY and FYNNEI. V lost 0 bases and J lost 8; bases outside the gene matches: 7.

The chain is built from TRBV5-8 and TRBJ1-1, with D perhaps matching TRBD1 (5 bases). Trimming cost V 5 bases and J 1 base, with 15 bases left between them. CDR3 length: 15 residues. Germline lookup yields CDR1 SGHTS and CDR2 YDEGEE. CDR3 coding DNA: TGTGCCAGCAGTCCGTCTGGGGGGGGGAACACTGAAGCTTTCTTT. Translated, it gives CASSPSGGGNTEAFF.

The rearrangement links TRBV19 to TRBJ1-1; the match to TRBD1 covers 11 bases. The CDR3 has 15 residues. Germline V gives CDR1 LNHDA, CDR2 SQIVND (reference sequence). J was trimmed by 1 base and V by 5 bases; bases with no gene match: 3. The chain's CDR3 is CASSAGTGGNTEAFF. The CDR3 DNA follows: TGTGCCAGTAGTGCTGGGACAGGGGGGAACACTGAAGCTTTCTTT.

This chain links TRBV6-5 with TRBJ1-2, with 9 bases that match TRBD1. Germline V CDR1 and CDR2: MNHEY, SVGAGI. V shed 7 bases, J shed 8 bases, and the junction held 11 bases outside the gene matches. The CDR3 spans 14 residues. The CDR3 region has the DNA TGTGCCAGCAATCCCCGGGACAGGGTTTACGGCTACACCTTC. Its translation is CASNPRDRVYGYTF.

The rearrangement links TRBV7-2 to TRBJ1-3, with 7 positions matching TRBD1. The CDR3 is 17 amino acids. With V trimmed by 3 bases and J by 2 bases, 10 bases remained unmatched. CDR1 and CDR2 from the germline V gene are SGHTA and FQGNSA. The CDR3 reads CASSFQGGRFTGNTIYF. CDR3 nucleotides: TGTGCCAGCAGCTTCCAAGGGGGCCGATTTACTGGAAACACCATATATTTT.

This clone was observed once. This sequence joins TRBV9 and TRBJ2-5; D is perhaps TRBD2 (7 bases). Germline lookup yields CDR1 SGDLS and CDR2 YYNGEE. V was clipped by 4 bases and J by 3 bases, with 16 bases between them. The CDR3 loop spans 15 amino acids. CDR3 sequence reads: CASSFGGGGEETQYF. For the CDR3, the DNA is TGTGCCAGCAGCTTTGGGGGGGGCGGTGAAGAGACCCAGTACTTC.

This clone was detected only a few times. The J gene is TRBJ2-7, the V gene TRBV7-8, with a tentative D call TRBD1 (6 bases). Germline CDR1 SGHVS, CDR2 FQNEAQ. This CDR3 region has 16 residues. Trimming left V 4 bases short and J 0 bases short, with 16 bases between. This CDR3 reads CASSYVQGTISYEQYF. CDR3 sequence (DNA): TGTGCCAGCAGCTACGTACAGGGTACGATCTCCTACGAGCAGTACTTC.

The chain joins TRBV6-5 to TRBJ2-1, with D unresolved. With 6 bases removed from V and 7 bases from J, the gap between germline ends came to 10 bases. The germline gives CDR1 MNHEY, CDR2 SVGAGI. This CDR3 is built from 12 residues. CDR3 coding DNA: TGTGCCAGCAGCAGGAATGGGAATGAGCAGTTCTTC. This codes for CASSRNGNEQFF.

Of note for this clone: One end of the junction does not line up with germline, which may come from a read error. The V call is TRBV29-1, the J call TRBJ1-3, with D perhaps matching TRBD1 (6 bases). CDR3 length: 14 amino acids. The germline CDR1 and CDR2 sequences are SQVTM and ANQGSEA. DNA of the CDR3: TGCAGCGCCTATCAGGACAGCACTGGAACCACCATATATTTT. Translating gives CSAYQDSTGTTIYF. Variable domain in full (rest from reference TRBV29-1 and TRBJ1-3): SAVISQKPSRDICQRGTSLTIQCQVDSQVTMMFWYRQQPGQSLTLIATANQGSEATYESGFVIDKFPISRPNLTFSTLTVSNMSPEDSSIYLCSAYQDSTGTTIYFGEGSWLTVV.

The chain is built from TRBV5-1 and TRBJ1-1, with 10 bases lining up with TRBD1. With 4 bases clipped from V and 1 base from J, the junction kept 22 bases outside the gene matches. The CDR3 is 21 residues long. Per the germline V gene, CDR1 is SGHRS and CDR2 is YFSETQ. The CDR3 reads CASSLEGPGDRGPGSNTEAFF. The CDR3 coding sequence is TGCGCCAGCAGCCTCGAAGGTCCCGGGGACAGGGGCCCAGGGTCGAACACTGAAGCTTTCTTT.

The chain carries TRBV6-1 and TRBJ1-2; unclear D gene. Germline loops: CDR1 MNHNS, CDR2 SASEGT. Between the trimmed V and J ends, which lost 1 base and 13 bases, there was a span of 13 bases. This CDR3 comprises 12 residues. The chain's CDR3 is CASSEGVRSSTF. The CDR3, as DNA: TGTGCCAGCAGTGAAGGCGTCCGCTCAAGCACCTTC.